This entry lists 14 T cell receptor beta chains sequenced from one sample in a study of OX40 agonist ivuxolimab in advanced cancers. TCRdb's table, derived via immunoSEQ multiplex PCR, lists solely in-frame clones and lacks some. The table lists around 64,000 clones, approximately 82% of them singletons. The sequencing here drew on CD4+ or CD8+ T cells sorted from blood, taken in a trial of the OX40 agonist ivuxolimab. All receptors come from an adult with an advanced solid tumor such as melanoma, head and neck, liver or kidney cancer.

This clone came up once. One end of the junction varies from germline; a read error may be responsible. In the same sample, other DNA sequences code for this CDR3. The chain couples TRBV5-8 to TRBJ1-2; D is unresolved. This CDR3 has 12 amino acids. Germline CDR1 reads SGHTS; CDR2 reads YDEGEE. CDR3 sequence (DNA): TGTGCCAGCAGTTTGGACCGCTATGGCTACACCTTC. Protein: CASSLDRYGYTF.

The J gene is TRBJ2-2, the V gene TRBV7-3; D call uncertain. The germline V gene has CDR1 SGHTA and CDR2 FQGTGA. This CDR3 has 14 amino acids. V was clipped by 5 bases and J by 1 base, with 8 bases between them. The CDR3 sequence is CASSPSMNTGELFF. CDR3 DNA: TGTGCCAGCAGCCCCTCCATGAACACCGGGGAGCTGTTTTTT.

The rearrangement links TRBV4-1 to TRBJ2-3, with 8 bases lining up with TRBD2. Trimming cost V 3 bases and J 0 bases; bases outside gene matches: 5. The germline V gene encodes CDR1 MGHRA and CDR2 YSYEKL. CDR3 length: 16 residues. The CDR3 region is CASSQTGGVSTDTQYF. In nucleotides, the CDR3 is TGCGCCAGCAGCCAGACCGGGGGGGTGAGCACAGATACGCAGTATTTT.

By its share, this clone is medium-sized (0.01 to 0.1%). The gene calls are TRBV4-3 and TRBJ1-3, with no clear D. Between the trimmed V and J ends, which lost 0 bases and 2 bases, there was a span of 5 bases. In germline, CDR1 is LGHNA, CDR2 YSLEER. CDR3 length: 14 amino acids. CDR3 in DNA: TGCGCCAGCAGCCAAGATGGAACTGGAAACACCATATATTTT. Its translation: CASSQDGTGNTIYF.

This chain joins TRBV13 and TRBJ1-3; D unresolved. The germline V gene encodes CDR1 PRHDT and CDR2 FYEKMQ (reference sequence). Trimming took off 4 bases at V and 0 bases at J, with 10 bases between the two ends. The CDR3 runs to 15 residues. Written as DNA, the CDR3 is TGTGCCAGCAGCTCTTACAGCGTCTCTGGAAACACCATATATTTT. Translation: CASSSYSVSGNTIYF.

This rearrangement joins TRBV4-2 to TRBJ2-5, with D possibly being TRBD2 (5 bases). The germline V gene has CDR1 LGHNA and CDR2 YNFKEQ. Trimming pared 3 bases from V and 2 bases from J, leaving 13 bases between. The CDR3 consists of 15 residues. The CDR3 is CASSQGSSIQETQYF. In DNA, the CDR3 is TGTGCCAGCAGCCAGGGGAGCAGTATTCAAGAGACCCAGTACTTC.

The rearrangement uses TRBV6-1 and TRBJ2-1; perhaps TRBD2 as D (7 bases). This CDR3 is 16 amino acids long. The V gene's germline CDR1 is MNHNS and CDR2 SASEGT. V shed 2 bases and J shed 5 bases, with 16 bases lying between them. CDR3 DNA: TGTGCCAGCAGTGAATGGAGTGGGGGGGGCCACAATGAGCAGTTCTTC. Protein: CASSEWSGGGHNEQFF.

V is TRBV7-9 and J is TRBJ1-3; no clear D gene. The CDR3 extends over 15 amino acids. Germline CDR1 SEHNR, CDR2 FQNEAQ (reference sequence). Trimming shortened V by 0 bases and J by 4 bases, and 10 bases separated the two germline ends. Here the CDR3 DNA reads TGTGCCAGCAGCTTAGCCCAGTTCTCGGGAAACACCATATATTTT. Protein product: CASSLAQFSGNTIYF.

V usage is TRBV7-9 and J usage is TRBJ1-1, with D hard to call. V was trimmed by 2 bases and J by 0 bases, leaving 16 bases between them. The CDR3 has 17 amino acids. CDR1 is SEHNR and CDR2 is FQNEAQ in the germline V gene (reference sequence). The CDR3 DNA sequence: TGTGCCAGCAGCTTAAAAGAGGGCAGCTTCATGAACACTGAAGCTTTCTTT. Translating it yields CASSLKEGSFMNTEAFF.

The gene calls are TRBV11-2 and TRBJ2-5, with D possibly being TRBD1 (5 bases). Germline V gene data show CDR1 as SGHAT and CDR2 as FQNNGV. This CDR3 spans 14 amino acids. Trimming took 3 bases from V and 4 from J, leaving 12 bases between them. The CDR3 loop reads CASSLEFRGETQYF. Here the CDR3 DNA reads TGTGCCAGCAGCTTGGAATTTAGGGGAGAGACCCAGTACTTC.

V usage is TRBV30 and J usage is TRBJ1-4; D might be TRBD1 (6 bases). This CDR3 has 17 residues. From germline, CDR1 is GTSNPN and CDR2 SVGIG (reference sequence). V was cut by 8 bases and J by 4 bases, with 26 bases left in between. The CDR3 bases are TGTGCCCGATCTGCCGGGACATCGGGAACTAATAATGAAAAACTGTTTTTT. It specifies CARSAGTSGTNNEKLFF.

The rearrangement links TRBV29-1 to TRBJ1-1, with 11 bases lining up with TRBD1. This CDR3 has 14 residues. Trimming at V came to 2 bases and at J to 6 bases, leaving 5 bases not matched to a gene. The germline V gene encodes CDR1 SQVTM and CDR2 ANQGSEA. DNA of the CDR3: TGCAGCGTTGAAATGGGGACAGGGGGTCCTGAAGCTTTCTTT. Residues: CSVEMGTGGPEAFF.

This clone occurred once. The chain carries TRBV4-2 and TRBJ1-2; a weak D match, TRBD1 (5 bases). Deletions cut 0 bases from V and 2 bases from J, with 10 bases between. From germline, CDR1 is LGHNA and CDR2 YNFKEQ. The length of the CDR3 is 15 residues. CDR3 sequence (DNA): TGTGCCAGCAGCCAAGAAAGTCGACAGAACTATGGCTACACCTTC. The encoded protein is CASSQESRQNYGYTF.

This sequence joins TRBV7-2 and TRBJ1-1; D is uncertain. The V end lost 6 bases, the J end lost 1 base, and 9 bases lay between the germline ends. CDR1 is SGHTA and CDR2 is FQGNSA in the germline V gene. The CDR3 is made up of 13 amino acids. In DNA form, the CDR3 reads TGTGCCAGCAGGATCGACCGGAACACTGAAGCTTTCTTT. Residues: CASRIDRNTEAFF.